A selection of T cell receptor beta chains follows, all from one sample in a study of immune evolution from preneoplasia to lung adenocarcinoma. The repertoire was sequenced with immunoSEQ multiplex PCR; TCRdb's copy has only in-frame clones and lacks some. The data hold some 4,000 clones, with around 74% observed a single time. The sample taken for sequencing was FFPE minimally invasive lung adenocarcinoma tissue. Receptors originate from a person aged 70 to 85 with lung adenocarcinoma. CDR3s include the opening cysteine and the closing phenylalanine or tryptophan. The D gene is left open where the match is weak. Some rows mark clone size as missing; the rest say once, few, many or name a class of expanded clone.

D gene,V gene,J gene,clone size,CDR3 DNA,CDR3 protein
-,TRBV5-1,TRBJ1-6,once,TGCGCCAGCAGCTCCCTGGGGGATTCACCCCTCCACTTT,CASSSLGDSPLHF
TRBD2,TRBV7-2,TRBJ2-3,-,TGTGCCAGCAGCTTAGCGGGTAGCGGGGGGCCCACAGATACGCAGTATTTT,CASSLAGSGGPTDTQYF
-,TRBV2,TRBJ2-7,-,TGTGCCAGCAGTGCTAATAGGAGGCCGTACTTC,CASSANRRPYF
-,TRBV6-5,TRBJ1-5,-,TGTGCCAGCAGTTCACCGGGACTGTACAATCAGCCCCAGCATTTT,CASSSPGLYNQPQHF
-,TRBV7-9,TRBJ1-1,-,TGTGCCAGCAGCTTAGTGCCGTACTGGGACACTGAAGCTTTCTTT,CASSLVPYWDTEAFF
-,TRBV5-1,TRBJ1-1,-,TGCGCCAGCAGGGATGGTGAACAGTACACTGAAGCTTTCTTT,CASRDGEQYTEAFF
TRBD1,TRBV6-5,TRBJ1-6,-,TGTGCCAGCAGTTACACGACAGGGGGTAATTCACCCCTCCACTTT,CASSYTTGGNSPLHF
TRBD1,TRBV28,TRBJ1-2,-,TGTGCCAGCAGCTTATCGGACAGGGGGAGAGGCTACACCTTC,CASSLSDRGRGYTF
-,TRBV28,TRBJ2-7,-,TGTGCCAGCGGGAGGACATCCTGGTCCTACGAGCAGTACTTC,CASGRTSWSYEQYF
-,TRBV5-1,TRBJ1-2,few,TGCGCCAGCAGCTTGGGGCAGGCCAACTATGGCTACACCTTC,CASSLGQANYGYTF
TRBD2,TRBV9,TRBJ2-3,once,TGTGCCAGCAGCGTAGAAGGCGGGGGAAGCTACACAGATACGCAGTATTTT,CASSVEGGGSYTDTQYF
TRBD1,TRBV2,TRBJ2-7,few,TGTGCCAGCAGTTCCGGGACAGGGTCCTACGAGCAGTACTTC,CASSSGTGSYEQYF
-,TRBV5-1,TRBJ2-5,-,TGCGCCAGCAGCTTTCGGCCGACCACACGATTACCCCGAGAGACCCAGTACTTC,CASSFRPTTRLPRETQYF
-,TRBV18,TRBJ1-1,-,TGTGCCAGCTCACCCAGAGGGGGGGGCTCGAACACTGAAGCTTTCTTT,CASSPRGGGSNTEAFF
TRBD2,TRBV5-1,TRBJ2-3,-,TGCGCCAGCCAACGGGGGGGATACACAGATACGCAGTATTTT,CASQRGGYTDTQYF
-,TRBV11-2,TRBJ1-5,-,TGTGCCAGCAGCTTAGGGCAGTCTAGCAATCAGCCCCAGCATTTT,CASSLGQSSNQPQHF
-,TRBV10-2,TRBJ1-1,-,TGCGCCAGCAGTGAGCCGGAGAACCGGGGGGCTGAAGCTTTCTTT,CASSEPENRGAEAFF
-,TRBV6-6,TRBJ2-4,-,TGTGCCAGCAGTCCCCCCCCCGGGACGGCTCAGTACTTC,CASSPPPGTAQYF